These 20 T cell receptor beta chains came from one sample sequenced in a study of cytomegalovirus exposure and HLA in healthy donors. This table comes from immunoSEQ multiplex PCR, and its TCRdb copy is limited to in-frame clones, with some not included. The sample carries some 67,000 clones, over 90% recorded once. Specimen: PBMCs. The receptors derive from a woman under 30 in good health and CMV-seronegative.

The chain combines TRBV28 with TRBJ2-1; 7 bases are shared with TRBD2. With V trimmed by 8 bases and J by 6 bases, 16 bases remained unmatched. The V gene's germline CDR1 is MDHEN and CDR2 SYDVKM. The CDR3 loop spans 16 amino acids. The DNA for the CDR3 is TGTGCCAGCTTTCGGGGAGGGGTGGGTTTAATCAATGAGCAGTTCTTC. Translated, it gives CASFRGGVGLINEQFF.

CDR3 DNA: TGTGCCAGCAGTTTAAGGACAGGCCCCTACGAGCAGTACTTC. Its protein is CASSLRTGPYEQYF. This chain connects TRBV28 to TRBJ2-7; 7 nucleotides match TRBD1. This CDR3 has 14 residues. Germline V gene lookup returns CDR1 MDHEN and CDR2 SYDVKM. The V gene end was trimmed by 2 bases and the J gene end by 2 bases; junction bases not matched to a gene: 3.

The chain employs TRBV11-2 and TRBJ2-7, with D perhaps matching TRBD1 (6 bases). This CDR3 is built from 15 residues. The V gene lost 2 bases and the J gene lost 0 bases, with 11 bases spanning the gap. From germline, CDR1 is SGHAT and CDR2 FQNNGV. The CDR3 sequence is CASSLSPQGSYEQYF. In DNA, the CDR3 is TGTGCCAGCAGCTTATCGCCACAGGGCTCCTACGAGCAGTACTTC.

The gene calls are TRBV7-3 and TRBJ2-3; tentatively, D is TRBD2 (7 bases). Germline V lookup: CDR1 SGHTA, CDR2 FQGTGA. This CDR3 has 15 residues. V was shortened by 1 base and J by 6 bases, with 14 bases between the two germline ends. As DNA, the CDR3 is TGTGCCAGCAGCTTAATCGCGGGGGCGGGGGATACGCAGTATTTT. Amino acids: CASSLIAGAGDTQYF.

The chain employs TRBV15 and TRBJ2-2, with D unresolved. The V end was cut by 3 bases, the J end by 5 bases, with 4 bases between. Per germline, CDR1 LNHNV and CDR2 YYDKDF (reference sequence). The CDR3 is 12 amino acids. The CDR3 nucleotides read TGTGCCACCAGCAGGGCAACCGGGGAGCTGTTTTTT. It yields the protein CATSRATGELFF.

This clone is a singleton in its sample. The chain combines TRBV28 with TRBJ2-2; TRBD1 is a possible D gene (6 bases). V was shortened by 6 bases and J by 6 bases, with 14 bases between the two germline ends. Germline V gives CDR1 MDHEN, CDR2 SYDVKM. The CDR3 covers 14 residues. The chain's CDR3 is CASRQIPGAGELFF. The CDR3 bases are TGTGCCAGCAGACAAATCCCAGGGGCCGGGGAGCTGTTTTTT.

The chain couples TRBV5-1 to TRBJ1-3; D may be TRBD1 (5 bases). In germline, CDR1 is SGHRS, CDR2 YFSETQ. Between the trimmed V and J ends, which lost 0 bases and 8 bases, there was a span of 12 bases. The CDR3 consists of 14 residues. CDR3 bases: TGCGCCAGCAGCTTGGAGCAGCCAGGGTACACCATATATTTT. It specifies CASSLEQPGYTIYF.

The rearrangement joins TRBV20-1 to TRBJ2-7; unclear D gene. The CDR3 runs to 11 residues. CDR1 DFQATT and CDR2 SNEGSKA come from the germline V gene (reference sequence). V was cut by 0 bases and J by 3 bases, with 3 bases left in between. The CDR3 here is CSARDGYEQYF. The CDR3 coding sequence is TGCAGTGCTAGAGACGGCTACGAGCAGTACTTC.

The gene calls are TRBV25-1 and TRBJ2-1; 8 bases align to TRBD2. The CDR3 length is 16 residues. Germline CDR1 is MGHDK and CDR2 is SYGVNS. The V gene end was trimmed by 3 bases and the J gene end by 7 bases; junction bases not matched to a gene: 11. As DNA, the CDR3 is TGTGCCAGCAGTGATCTCATTAGCGGGAAGAGGAATGAGCAGTTCTTC. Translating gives CASSDLISGKRNEQFF.

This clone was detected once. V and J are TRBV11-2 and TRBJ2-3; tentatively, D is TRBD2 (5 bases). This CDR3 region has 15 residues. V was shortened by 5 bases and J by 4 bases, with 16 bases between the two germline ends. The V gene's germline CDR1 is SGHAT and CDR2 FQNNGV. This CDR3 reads CASSPWIQRADTQYF. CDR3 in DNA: TGTGCCAGCAGCCCTTGGATCCAGAGGGCAGATACGCAGTATTTT.

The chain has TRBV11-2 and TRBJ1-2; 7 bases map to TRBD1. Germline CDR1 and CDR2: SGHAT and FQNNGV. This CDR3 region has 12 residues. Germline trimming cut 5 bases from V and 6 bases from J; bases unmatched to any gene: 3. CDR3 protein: CASSQQGNGYTF. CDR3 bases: TGTGCCAGCAGCCAACAGGGGAATGGCTACACCTTC.

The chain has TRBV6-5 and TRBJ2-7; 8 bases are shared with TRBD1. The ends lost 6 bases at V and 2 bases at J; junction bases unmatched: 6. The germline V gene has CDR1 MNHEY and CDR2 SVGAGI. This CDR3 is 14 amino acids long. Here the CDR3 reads CASRSQGAAYEQYF. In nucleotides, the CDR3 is TGTGCCAGCAGATCGCAGGGGGCCGCCTACGAGCAGTACTTC.

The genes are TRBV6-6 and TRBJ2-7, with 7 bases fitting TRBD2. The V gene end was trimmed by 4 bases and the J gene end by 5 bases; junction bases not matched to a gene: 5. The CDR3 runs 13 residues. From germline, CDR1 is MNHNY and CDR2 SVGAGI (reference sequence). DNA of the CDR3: TGTGCCAGCAGTTTTGCGGGAGTTCACGAGCAGTACTTC. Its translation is CASSFAGVHEQYF.

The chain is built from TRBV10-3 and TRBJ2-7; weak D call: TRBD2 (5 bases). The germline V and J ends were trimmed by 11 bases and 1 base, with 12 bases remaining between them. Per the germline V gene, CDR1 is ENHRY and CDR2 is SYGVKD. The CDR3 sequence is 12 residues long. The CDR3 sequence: CASGGWSYEQYF. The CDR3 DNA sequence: TGTGCCTCCGGAGGCTGGTCCTACGAGCAGTACTTC.

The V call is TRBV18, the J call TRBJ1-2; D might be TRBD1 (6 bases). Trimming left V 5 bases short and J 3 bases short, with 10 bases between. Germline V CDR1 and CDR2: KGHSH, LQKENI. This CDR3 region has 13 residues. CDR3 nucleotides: TGTGCCAGCTCATCCGGACAGCACTATGGCTACACCTTC. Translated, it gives CASSSGQHYGYTF.

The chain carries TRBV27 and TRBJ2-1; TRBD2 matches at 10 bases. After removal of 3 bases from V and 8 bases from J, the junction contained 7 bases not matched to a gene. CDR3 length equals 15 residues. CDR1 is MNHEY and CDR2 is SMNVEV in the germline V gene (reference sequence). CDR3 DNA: TGTGCCAGCAGTTTTCGGCTAGCGGGAGTCTATGAGCAGTTCTTC. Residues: CASSFRLAGVYEQFF.

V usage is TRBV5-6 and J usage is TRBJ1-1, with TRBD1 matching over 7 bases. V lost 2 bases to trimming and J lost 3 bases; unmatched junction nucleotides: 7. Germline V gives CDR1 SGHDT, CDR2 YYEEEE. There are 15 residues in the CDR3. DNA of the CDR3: TGTGCCAGCAGCTTCCCCGGGACAGCAGACACTGAAGCTTTCTTT. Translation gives CASSFPGTADTEAFF. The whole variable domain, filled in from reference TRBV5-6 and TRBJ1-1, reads DAGVTQSPTHLIKTRGQQVTLRCSPKSGHDTVSWYQQALGQGPQFIFQYYEEEERQRGNFPDRFSGHQFPNYSSELNVNALLLGDSALYLCASSFPGTADTEAFFGQGTRLTVV.

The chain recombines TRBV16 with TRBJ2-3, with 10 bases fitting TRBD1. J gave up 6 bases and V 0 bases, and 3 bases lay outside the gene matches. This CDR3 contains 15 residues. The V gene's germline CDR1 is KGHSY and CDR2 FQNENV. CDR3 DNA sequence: TGTGCCAGCAGCCAATCGGACAGGGGGTCTGATACGCAGTATTTT. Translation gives CASSQSDRGSDTQYF. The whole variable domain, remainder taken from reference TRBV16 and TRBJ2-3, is GEEVAQTPKHLVRGEGQKAKLYCAPIKGHSYVFWYQQVLKNEFKFLISFQNENVFDETGMPKERFSAKCLPNSPCSLEIQATKLEDSAVYFCASSQSDRGSDTQYFGPGTRLTVL.

CDR3 residues: CASSVDGSAHEQYF. The CDR3 nucleotides are TGTGCCAGCAGCGTAGACGGGAGTGCCCACGAGCAGTACTTC. The chain couples TRBV9 to TRBJ2-7; TRBD2 might be the D (6 bases). V was shortened by 0 bases and J by 5 bases, with 12 bases between the two germline ends. The germline V gene encodes CDR1 SGDLS and CDR2 YYNGEE. This CDR3 spans 14 amino acids.

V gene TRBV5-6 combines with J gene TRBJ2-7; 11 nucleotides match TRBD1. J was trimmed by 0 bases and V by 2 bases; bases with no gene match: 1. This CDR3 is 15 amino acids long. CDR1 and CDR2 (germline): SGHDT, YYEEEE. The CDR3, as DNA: TGTGCCAGCAGCTTCGGACAGGGGGCCTCCTACGAGCAGTACTTC. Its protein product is CASSFGQGASYEQYF.